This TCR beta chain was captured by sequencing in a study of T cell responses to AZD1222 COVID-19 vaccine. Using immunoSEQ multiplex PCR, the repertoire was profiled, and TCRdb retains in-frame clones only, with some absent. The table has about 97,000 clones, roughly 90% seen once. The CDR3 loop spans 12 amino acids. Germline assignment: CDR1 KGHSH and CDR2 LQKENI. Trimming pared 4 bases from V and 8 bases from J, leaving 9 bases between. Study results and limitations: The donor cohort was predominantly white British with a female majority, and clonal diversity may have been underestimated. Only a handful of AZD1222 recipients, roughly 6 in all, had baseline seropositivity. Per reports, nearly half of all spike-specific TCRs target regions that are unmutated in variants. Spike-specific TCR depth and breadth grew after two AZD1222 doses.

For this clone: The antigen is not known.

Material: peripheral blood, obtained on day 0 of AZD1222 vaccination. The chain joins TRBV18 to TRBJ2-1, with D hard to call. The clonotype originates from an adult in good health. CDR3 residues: CASSQGSDEQFF. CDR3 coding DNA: TGTGCCAGCTCACAGGGTAGTGATGAGCAGTTCTTC. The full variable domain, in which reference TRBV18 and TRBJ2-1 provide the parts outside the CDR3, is NAGVMQNPRHLVRRRGQEARLRCSPMKGHSHVYWYRQLPEEGLKFMVYLQKENIIDESGMPKERFSAEFPKEGPSILRIQQVVRGDSAAYFCASSQGSDEQFFGPGTRLTVL.